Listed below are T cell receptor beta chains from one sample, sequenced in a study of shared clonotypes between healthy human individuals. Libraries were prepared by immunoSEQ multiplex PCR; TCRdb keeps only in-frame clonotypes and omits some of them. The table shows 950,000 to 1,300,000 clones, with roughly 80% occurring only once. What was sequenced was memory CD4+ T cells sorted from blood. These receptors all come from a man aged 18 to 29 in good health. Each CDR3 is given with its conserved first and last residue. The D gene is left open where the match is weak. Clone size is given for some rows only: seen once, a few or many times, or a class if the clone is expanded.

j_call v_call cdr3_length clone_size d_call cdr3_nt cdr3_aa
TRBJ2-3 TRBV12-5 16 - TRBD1 TGTGCTAGTGGTTTGGTACTGGGGCAGGGGGCTGATACGCAGTATTTT CASGLVLGQGADTQYF
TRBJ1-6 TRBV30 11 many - TGTGCCTGGAGTTATAATTCACCCCTCCACTTT CAWSYNSPLHF
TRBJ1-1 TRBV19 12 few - TGTGCCAGTAGTACCCCCGGCACTGAAGCTTTCTTT CASSTPGTEAFF
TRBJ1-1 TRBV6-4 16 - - TGTGCCAGCAGTGACAGGCTGGGACGGGGGCTCGCTGAAGCTTTCTTT CASSDRLGRGLAEAFF
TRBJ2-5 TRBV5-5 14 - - TGTGCCAGCAGCTTTACCGGGACAAAGGAGACCCAGTACTTC CASSFTGTKETQYF
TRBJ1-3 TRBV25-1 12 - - TGTGCCAGCGCGCCCAGTGGGAACACCATATATTTT CASAPSGNTIYF
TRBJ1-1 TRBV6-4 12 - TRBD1 TGTGCCAGACGGTCAGGGGGCACTGAAGCTTTCTTT CARRSGGTEAFF
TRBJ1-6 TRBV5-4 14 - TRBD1 TGTGCCAGCAGCTGGGACAGGGGGCTTGCACCCCTCCACTTT CASSWDRGLAPLHF
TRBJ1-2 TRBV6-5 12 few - TGTGCCAGCCTGCGGATCGGATATGGCTACACCTTC CASLRIGYGYTF
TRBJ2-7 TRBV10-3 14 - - TGTGCCATCCGGGTAGCACAGGGTGCCTACGAGCAGTACTTC CAIRVAQGAYEQYF
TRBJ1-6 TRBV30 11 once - TGTGCCTGGACTTCGGAGGGACCCCTCCACTTT CAWTSEGPLHF
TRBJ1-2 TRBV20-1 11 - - TGCAGTGCTAGCCCTATCTATGGCTACACCTTC CSASPIYGYTF
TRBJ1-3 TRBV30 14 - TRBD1 TGTGCCTGGAGCCCGACAGGGTCTGGAAACACCATATATTTT CAWSPTGSGNTIYF
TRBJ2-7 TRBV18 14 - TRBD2 TGTGCCAGCTCACCAACCCGGGACTACTACGAGCAGTACTTC CASSPTRDYYEQYF
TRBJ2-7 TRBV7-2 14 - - TGTGCCAGCAGCTTAGACGGTACGGATTACGAGCAGTACTTC CASSLDGTDYEQYF
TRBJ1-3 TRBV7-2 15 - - TGTGCCAGCAGCTCGAAACAGGGTACCGGAAACACCATATATTTT CASSSKQGTGNTIYF
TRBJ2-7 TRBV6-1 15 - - TGTGCCAGCAGTGAAGCGCAAGGGGTCACCTACGAGCAGTACTTC CASSEAQGVTYEQYF
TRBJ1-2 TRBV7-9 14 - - TGTGCCAGCAGCTCCTACTCAGGGGTACGCGGCTACACCTTC CASSSYSGVRGYTF
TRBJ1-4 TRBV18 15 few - TGTGCCAGCTCACCACAGGGGACGACCGTAGGGAAACTGTTTTTT CASSPQGTTVGKLFF
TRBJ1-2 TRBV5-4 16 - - TGTGCCAGCAGCTTGGGGGATCGGGGGGCAGCCTATGGCTACACCTTC CASSLGDRGAAYGYTF
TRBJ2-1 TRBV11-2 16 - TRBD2 TGTGCCAGCAGCTTCCGGGGCCTAGCGGGAAACAATGAGCAGTTCTTC CASSFRGLAGNNEQFF
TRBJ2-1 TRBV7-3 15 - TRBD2 TGTGCCAGCAGCTTAGGGACTAGCTCCTACAATGAGCAGTTCTTC CASSLGTSSYNEQFF
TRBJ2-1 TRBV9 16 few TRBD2 TGTGCCAGCACCCCGTCGGCTGGGAGTAGCGGGAATGAGCAGTTCTTC CASTPSAGSSGNEQFF
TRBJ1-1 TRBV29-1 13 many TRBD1 TGCAGCGGGTCAGACAGGGCCTTGCCTGGAGCTTTCTTT CSGSDRALPGAFF
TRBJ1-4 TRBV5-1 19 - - TGCGCCAGCAGCTTAGGAATCCAGGGGACCCGGGGCCATAATGAAAAACTGTTTTTT CASSLGIQGTRGHNEKLFF
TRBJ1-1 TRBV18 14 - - TGTGCCAGCTCACCGGAGGACATGAACACTGAAGCTTTCTTT CASSPEDMNTEAFF
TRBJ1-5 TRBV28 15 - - TGTGCCAGCAGTCCCTCAACAGGTAGCAATCAGCCCCAGCATTTT CASSPSTGSNQPQHF
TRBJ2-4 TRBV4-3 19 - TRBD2 TGCGCCAGCAGCCAAGGTATTCTAGCGGGAGACGGGCCCAAAAACATTCAGTACTTC CASSQGILAGDGPKNIQYF
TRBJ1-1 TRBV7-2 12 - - TGTGCCAGCAGCTTAGCAGCCTTTGGAGCTTTCTTT CASSLAAFGAFF
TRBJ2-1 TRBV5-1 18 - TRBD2 TGCGCCAGCAGCTTGAGGGCACTAGCGGGGGGCCTAAACAATGAGCAGTTCTTC CASSLRALAGGLNNEQFF
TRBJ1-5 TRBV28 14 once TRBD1 TGTGCCAGCAGGGGACAGGGTGGGTTTCAGCCCCAGCATTTT CASRGQGGFQPQHF
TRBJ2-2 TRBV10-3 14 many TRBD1 TGTGCCACCGAGGGGGCAGGGGGAACCGGGGAGCTGTTTTTT CATEGAGGTGELFF
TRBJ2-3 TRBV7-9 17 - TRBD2 TGTGCCAGCAGCTTACAGCGGGAAGCGAGGAGGGCAGATACGCAGTATTTT CASSLQREARRADTQYF
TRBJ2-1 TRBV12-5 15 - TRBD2 TGTGCTAGTGGTATCGGGACTAGCGGGAGTGATGAGCAGTTCTTC CASGIGTSGSDEQFF
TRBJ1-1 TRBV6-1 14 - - TGTGCCAGCGCCTGGGGCAGTATGAACACTGAAGCTTTCTTT CASAWGSMNTEAFF
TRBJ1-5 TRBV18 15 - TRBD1 TGTGCCAGCTCGCCCGGACAGGGAGGCTATCAGCCCCAGCATTTT CASSPGQGGYQPQHF
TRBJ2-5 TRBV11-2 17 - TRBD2 TGTGCCAGCAGTCCCGGGACTAGCGGGAGTGGGGTGGAGACCCAGTACTTC CASSPGTSGSGVETQYF
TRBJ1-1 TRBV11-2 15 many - TGTGCCAGCTTAAGAAGCCTCGATCCGAACACTGAAGCTTTCTTT CASLRSLDPNTEAFF
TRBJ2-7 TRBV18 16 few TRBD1 TGTGCCAGCTCACCACAGGGACAGGGGATCTCCTACGAGCAGTACTTC CASSPQGQGISYEQYF
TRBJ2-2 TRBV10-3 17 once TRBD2 TGTGCCATCAGTGAGTCGAGGCGGGGGGATAACACCGGGGAGCTGTTTTTT CAISESRRGDNTGELFF
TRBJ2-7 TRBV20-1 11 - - TGCAGTGCTTATCAGGGAGACGAGCAGTACTTC CSAYQGDEQYF
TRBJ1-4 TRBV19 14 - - TGTGCCAGTAGTATATCCGCAACTAATGAAAAACTGTTTTTT CASSISATNEKLFF